These T cell receptor beta chains were read from a single sample in a study of T-cell memory formation after mild COVID-19. Via MiXCR, TCRdb re-called the 5' RACE reads, giving one row per CDR3 protein. The sample has roughly 200,000 distinct CDR3 sequences, over 20% seen once; the top ten hold about 23%. The sequencing input was PBMCs or a T cell subset sorted from them (not recorded which). The source is an adult woman who had mild COVID-19 (a few samples of this study predate the infection). Cell type and time point are not known. The CDR3 runs from the conserved cysteine through the conserved F or W. Size is stated for part of the rows, as once, few or many counts, or as a class when the clone is expanded.

clone_size	v_call	cdr3_length	cdr3_aa
few	TRBV5-5	13	CASSLATKGEQFF
-	TRBV12-3/TRBV12-4	19	CASSSRDKGLAGNTGELFF
-	TRBV24-1	15	CATGAGLAGNNEQFF
-	TRBV7-9	14	CASTRTGLIYGYTF
few	TRBV7-8	16	CASSFVPPGMNTEAFF
few	TRBV2	15	CASATTSGIIYEQYF
-	TRBV7-6	13	CASSLARDSPLHF
-	TRBV9	15	CASSPYTGLNTEAFF
few	TRBV15	17	CATSRDRGAGLGDEQFF
few	TRBV15	15	CATSRVLGRGNEQYF
-	TRBV19	13	CASSQGGRTEAFF
-	TRBV20-1	14	CSAQGPGSIYEQYF
few	TRBV11-1	16	CASSPTLLEGGNEAFF
-	TRBV27	14	CASSLRDRGHEQYF
-	TRBV19	14	CASSITRTGYEQYF
-	TRBV15	15	CATMPSGRPYNEQFF
few	TRBV11-2	13	CASSPTGDAAQYF
few	TRBV7-9	18	CASSPGGDYFPSYNEQFF
-	TRBV6-1	16	CASSGYHGGSYNEQFF